This TCR beta chain was sequenced in a study of CD8 T cells in ankylosing spondylitis. Whole-study results and caveats: Reactive arthritis synovial fluid and blood previously showed some of these motif variants. What appeared characteristic of ankylosing spondylitis blood was a TCR beta motif of eight highly homologous variants. Significantly higher representation of disease-linked clones was reported for matched ankylosing spondylitis synovial fluid.

This CDR3 spans 13 amino acids. V was clipped by 4 bases and J by 4 bases, with 10 bases between them. Germline CDR1 and CDR2: SGHNT and YYREEE (reference sequence). TCRdb fed the 5' RACE reads into MiXCR, producing one record per CDR3 protein. The sample shows 50,000 or so distinct CDR3 sequences, about 7% of them seen only once. In its sample, this clonotype was seen many times. As yet, its antigen is unknown. The TCR sequence derives from a female donor with ankylosing spondylitis or in good health (not recorded which). The chain is built from TRBV5-4 and TRBJ2-3; TRBD2 is a possible D gene (5 bases). The sample comprised blood, either unsorted or a sorted T cell fraction (not recorded which). The chain's CDR3 is CASSPPGADTQYF. For the CDR3, the DNA is TGTGCCAGCAGCCCACCCGGGGCAGATACGCAGTATTTT.